This is a list of T cell receptor beta chains from one sample in a study of T cells in Graves' hyperthyroidism and ophthalmopathy. TCRdb recomputed calls from the multiplex PCR reads with MiXCR, one row per CDR3 protein. The sample lists a few hundred thousand distinct CDR3 sequences; about 15% were seen once. The material sequenced was blood. Source of these receptors: a woman in her twenties or thirties with Graves' hyperthyroidism. Both conserved end residues are part of each CDR3. D genes are given only for firm matches. Clone size is given for some rows only: seen once, a few or many times, or a class if the clone is expanded.

clone size,V gene,D gene,J gene,CDR3 protein,CDR3 DNA
few,TRBV12-3/TRBV12-4,NA,TRBJ1-2,CASSTSWGPYGYTF,TGTGCCAGCAGCACCTCTTGGGGCCCCTATGGCTACACCTTC
few,TRBV7-9,TRBD1,TRBJ2-2,CASTPGQGAHAGELFF,TGTGCCAGCACGCCGGGACAGGGGGCGCATGCCGGGGAGCTGTTTTTT
many,TRBV28,TRBD1,TRBJ2-2,CASSVGDSNTGELFF,TGTGCCAGCAGTGTCGGGGACAGTAACACCGGGGAGCTGTTTTTT
many,TRBV11-2,NA,TRBJ2-1,CASSLIYPRNNEQFF,TGTGCCAGCAGCTTAATCTACCCAAGGAACAATGAGCAGTTCTTC
many,TRBV29-1,TRBD2,TRBJ2-1,CSVEWAASGRANNEQFF,TGCAGCGTTGAATGGGCGGCTAGCGGGAGGGCTAACAATGAGCAGTTCTTC
many,TRBV27,TRBD1,TRBJ1-2,CASSPDRGFYGYTF,TGTGCCAGCAGTCCGGACAGGGGCTTCTATGGCTACACCTTC
few,TRBV7-2,TRBD2,TRBJ2-5,CASSYPLAGGETQYF,TGTGCCAGCAGCTACCCACTAGCGGGAGGAGAGACCCAGTACTTC
many,TRBV28,NA,TRBJ1-5,CASSSGAGGQPQHF,TGTGCCAGCAGTTCAGGGGCCGGGGGTCAGCCCCAGCATTTT
NA,TRBV7-2,NA,TRBJ1-1,CASSIISGSTEAFF,TGTGCCAGCAGCATCATTTCGGGGAGCACTGAAGCTTTCTTT
many,TRBV6-2/TRBV6-3,TRBD2,TRBJ2-7,CASSDDVRLAGDEQYF,TGTGCCAGCAGTGACGACGTGCGACTAGCGGGAGACGAGCAGTACTTC
many,TRBV3-1,TRBD1,TRBJ1-2,CASSHDTRDRAYGYTF,TGTGCCAGCAGCCACGATACCCGGGACAGGGCGTATGGCTACACCTTC
few,TRBV29-1,TRBD1,TRBJ1-1,CSVGDRGTEAFF,TGCAGCGTTGGGGACAGGGGAACTGAAGCTTTCTTT
NA,TRBV19,NA,TRBJ1-1,CASSILGQMNTEAFF,TGTGCCAGTAGTATCCTCGGACAGATGAACACTGAAGCTTTCTTT
many,TRBV12-3/TRBV12-4,NA,TRBJ2-3,CASSLILADTQYF,TGTGCCAGCAGTTTAATACTGGCAGATACGCAGTATTTT
many,TRBV3-1,TRBD2,TRBJ2-1,CASSRLAGGRMEQFF,TGTGCCAGCAGCCGCCTAGCGGGAGGCCGGATGGAGCAGTTCTTC
many,TRBV9,TRBD1,TRBJ2-2,CASSVGRTGGKTGELFF,TGTGCCAGCAGCGTAGGACGGACAGGGGGCAAGACCGGGGAGCTGTTTTTT
few,TRBV7-2,TRBD1,TRBJ1-5,CASSLGRQGGQPQHF,TGTGCCAGCAGCTTAGGCCGACAGGGTGGGCAGCCCCAGCATTTT
NA,TRBV29-1,NA,TRBJ2-3,CSVEGPLDTQYF,TGCAGCGTTGAGGGACCATTAGATACGCAGTATTTT
many,TRBV27,TRBD1,TRBJ2-7,CASSLSGQGVGEQYF,TGTGCCAGCAGTCTCTCGGGACAGGGGGTAGGCGAGCAGTACTTC
NA,TRBV5-1,TRBD1,TRBJ2-5,CASSQTYQGAETQYF,TGCGCCAGCAGCCAAACCTATCAGGGGGCTGAGACCCAGTACTTC
many,TRBV28,TRBD1,TRBJ2-7,CASSLYRGVSYEQYF,TGTGCCAGCAGTTTATACAGGGGGGTCTCCTACGAGCAGTACTTC
NA,TRBV4-1,TRBD1,TRBJ2-5,CASSVTGGDQETQYF,TGCGCCAGCAGCGTGACAGGGGGGGATCAAGAGACCCAGTACTTC
many,TRBV30,TRBD1,TRBJ1-5,CAWRGQGSGPQHF,TGTGCCTGGAGGGGACAGGGAAGTGGGCCCCAGCATTTT
many,TRBV2,NA,TRBJ1-1,CASSEARGLEAFF,TGTGCCAGCAGTGAAGCGCGGGGACTTGAAGCTTTCTTT
many,TRBV27,NA,TRBJ2-5,CASSSFAGSGETQYF,TGTGCCAGCAGTTCCTTCGCAGGGAGCGGGGAGACCCAGTACTTC
few,TRBV28,NA,TRBJ2-7,CASKAERLYEQYF,TGTGCCAGCAAGGCCGAGCGGCTCTACGAGCAGTACTTC
once,TRBV11-2,NA,TRBJ2-7,CASSPRWAQPWEQYF,TGTGCCAGCTCCCCCCGGTGGGCTCAACCGTGGGAGCAGTACTTC
many,TRBV3-1,NA,TRBJ1-2,CASSQERGAGYTF,TGTGCCAGCAGCCAAGAGAGAGGGGCGGGCTACACCTTC
many,TRBV18,NA,TRBJ1-1,CASSDAVEAFF,TGTGCCAGCTCCGACGCGGTTGAAGCTTTCTTT
few,TRBV6-1,TRBD2,TRBJ2-7,CASSPPGLAGGFFEQYF,TGTGCCAGCAGTCCACCGGGACTAGCGGGAGGGTTTTTCGAGCAGTACTTC
many,TRBV2,NA,TRBJ2-7,CANGGDSSYEQYF,TGTGCCAACGGGGGGGACAGCTCCTACGAGCAGTACTTC
many,TRBV28,NA,TRBJ2-7,CASRESGTRGDYEQYF,TGTGCCAGCAGAGAGTCCGGGACACGGGGTGATTACGAGCAGTACTTC
many,TRBV2,NA,TRBJ2-4,CASRVQVAKNIQYF,TGTGCCAGCAGAGTACAGGTAGCCAAAAACATTCAGTACTTC
NA,TRBV28,NA,TRBJ1-1,CASSLFVYTEAFF,TGTGCCAGCAGTTTATTTGTGTACACTGAAGCTTTCTTT
few,TRBV19,NA,TRBJ2-1,CASRGRDVNNEQFF,TGTGCCAGTCGAGGGAGAGACGTCAACAATGAGCAGTTCTTC
many,TRBV20-1,NA,TRBJ1-1,CSARVNNPGFF,TGCAGTGCTAGAGTCAACAATCCCGGCTTCTTT
NA,TRBV24-1,TRBD2,TRBJ2-2,CATSPAGGRGTGELFF,TGTGCCACCAGCCCGGCGGGCGGGAGAGGCACCGGGGAGCTGTTTTTT
NA,TRBV6-2/TRBV6-3,TRBD2,TRBJ2-5,CASSYLAGGQETQYF,TGTGCCAGCAGTTATTTGGCGGGAGGGCAAGAGACCCAGTACTTC
many,TRBV3-1,TRBD2,TRBJ2-1,CASSQGGREVEQFF,TGTGCCAGCAGCCAGGGGGGGAGGGAGGTTGAGCAGTTCTTC
NA,TRBV7-9,NA,TRBJ2-1,CASSLGTWSSYNEQFF,TGTGCCAGCAGCCTGGGAACCTGGAGCTCCTACAATGAGCAGTTCTTC
many,TRBV6-1,NA,TRBJ1-1,CASRDSDTEAFF,TGTGCCAGCAGGGATTCGGACACTGAAGCTTTCTTT
many,TRBV11-2,NA,TRBJ1-6,CASSWGPRKSPLHF,TGTGCCAGCAGCTGGGGCCCTAGGAAATCACCCCTCCACTTT